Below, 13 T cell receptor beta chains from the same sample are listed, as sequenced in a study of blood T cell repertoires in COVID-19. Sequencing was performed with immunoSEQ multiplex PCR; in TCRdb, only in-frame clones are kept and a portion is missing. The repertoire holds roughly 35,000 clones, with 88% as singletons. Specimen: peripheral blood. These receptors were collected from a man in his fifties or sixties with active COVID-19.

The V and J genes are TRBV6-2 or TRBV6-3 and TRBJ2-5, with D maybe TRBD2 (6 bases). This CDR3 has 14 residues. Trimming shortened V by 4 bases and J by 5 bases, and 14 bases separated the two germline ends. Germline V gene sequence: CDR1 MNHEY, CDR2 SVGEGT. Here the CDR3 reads CASSSGARGETQYF. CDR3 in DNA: TGTGCCAGCAGTTCCGGTGCTCGGGGGGAGACCCAGTACTTC.

In nucleotides, the CDR3 is TGTGCCAGCAGTTACTCGGCGAGGGATCAGCCCCAGCATTTT. This encodes CASSYSARDQPQHF. The chain is built from TRBV6-5 and TRBJ1-5; D unresolved. V was shortened by 0 bases and J by 5 bases, with 8 bases between the two germline ends. Germline CDR1 MNHEY, CDR2 SVGAGI. This CDR3 spans 14 amino acids.

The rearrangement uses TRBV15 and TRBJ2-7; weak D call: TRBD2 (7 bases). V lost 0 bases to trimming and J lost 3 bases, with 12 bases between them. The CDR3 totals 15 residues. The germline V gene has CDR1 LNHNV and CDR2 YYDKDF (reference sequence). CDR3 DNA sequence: TGTGCCACCAGCAGAGATCGGGGGGCAAACTACGAGCAGTACTTC. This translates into CATSRDRGANYEQYF. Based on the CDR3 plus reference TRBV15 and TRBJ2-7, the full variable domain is DAMVIQNPRYQVTQFGKPVTLSCSQTLNHNVMYWYQQKSSQAPKLLFHYYDKDFNNEADTPDNFQSRRPNTSFCFLDIRSPGLGDTAMYLCATSRDRGANYEQYFGPGTRLTVT.

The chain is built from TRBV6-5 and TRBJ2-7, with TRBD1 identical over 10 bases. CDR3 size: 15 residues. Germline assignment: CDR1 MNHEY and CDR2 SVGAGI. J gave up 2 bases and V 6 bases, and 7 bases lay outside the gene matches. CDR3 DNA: TGTGCCAGCAGCCCCAGGGGGACAGGGGCCTACGAGCAGTACTTC. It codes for CASSPRGTGAYEQYF.

The CDR3 region is CASSFGTGSRNEQFF. In DNA, the CDR3 is TGCGCCAGCAGCTTTGGGACAGGGTCGCGGAATGAGCAGTTCTTC. The V gene is TRBV5-1, the J gene TRBJ2-1; the match to TRBD1 covers 9 bases. The J segment lost 7 bases and the V segment lost 2 bases, leaving 7 bases of the junction unmatched. The CDR3 extends over 15 amino acids. Looked up from germline, CDR1 is SGHRS and CDR2 is YFSETQ.

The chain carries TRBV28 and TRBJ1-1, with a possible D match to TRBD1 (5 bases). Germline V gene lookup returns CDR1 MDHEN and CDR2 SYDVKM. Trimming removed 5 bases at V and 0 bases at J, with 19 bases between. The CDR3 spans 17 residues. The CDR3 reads CASSVTGKGLMNTEAFF. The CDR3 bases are TGTGCCAGCAGTGTAACAGGCAAAGGGCTGATGAACACTGAAGCTTTCTTT.

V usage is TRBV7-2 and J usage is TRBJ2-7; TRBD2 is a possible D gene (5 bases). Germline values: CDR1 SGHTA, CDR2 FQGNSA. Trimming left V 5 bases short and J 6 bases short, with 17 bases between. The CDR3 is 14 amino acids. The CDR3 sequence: CASSPGGQAAEQYF. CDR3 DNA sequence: TGTGCCAGCAGCCCGGGCGGGCAGGCGGCCGAGCAGTACTTC.

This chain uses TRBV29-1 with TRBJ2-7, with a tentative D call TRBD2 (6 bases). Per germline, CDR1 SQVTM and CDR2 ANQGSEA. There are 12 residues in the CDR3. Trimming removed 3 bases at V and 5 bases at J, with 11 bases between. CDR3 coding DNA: TGCAGCGTTGATAAGGAGGGCCACGAGCAGTACTTC. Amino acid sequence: CSVDKEGHEQYF.

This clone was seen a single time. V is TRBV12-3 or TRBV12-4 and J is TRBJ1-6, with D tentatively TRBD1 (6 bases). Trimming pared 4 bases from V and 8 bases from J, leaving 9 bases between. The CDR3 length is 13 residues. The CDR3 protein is CASSYRVDSPLHF. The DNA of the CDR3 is TGTGCCAGCAGTTACAGGGTTGATTCACCCCTCCACTTT.

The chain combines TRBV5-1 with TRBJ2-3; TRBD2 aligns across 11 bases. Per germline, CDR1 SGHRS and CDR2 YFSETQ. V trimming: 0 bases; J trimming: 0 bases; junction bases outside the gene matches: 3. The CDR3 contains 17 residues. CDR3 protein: CASSLGTSGSSTDTQYF. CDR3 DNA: TGCGCCAGCAGCTTGGGTACTAGCGGGAGTAGCACAGATACGCAGTATTTT.

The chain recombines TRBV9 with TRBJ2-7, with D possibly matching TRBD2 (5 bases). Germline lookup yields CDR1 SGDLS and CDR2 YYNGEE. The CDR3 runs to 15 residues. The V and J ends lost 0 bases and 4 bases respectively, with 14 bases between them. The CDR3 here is CASSVGESPLYEQYF. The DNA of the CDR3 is TGTGCCAGCAGCGTAGGGGAGTCCCCTTTGTACGAGCAGTACTTC.

This CDR3 is CASSQIRASGAWEQYF. The CDR3 DNA follows: TGTGCCAGCAGCCAAATCCGCGCTAGCGGGGCTTGGGAGCAGTACTTC. The chain links TRBV14 to TRBJ2-7; 9 positions agree with TRBD2. This CDR3 spans 16 amino acids. Per germline, CDR1 SGHDN and CDR2 FVKESK. V gave up 2 bases and J gave up 7 bases; unmatched junction bases: 12.

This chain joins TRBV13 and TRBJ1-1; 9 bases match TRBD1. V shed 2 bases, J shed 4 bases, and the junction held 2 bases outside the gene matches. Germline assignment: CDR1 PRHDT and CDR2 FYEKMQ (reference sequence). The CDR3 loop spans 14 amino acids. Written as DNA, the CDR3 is TGTGCCAGCAGCTTACGGGACAGGGCCACTGAAGCTTTCTTT. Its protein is CASSLRDRATEAFF.